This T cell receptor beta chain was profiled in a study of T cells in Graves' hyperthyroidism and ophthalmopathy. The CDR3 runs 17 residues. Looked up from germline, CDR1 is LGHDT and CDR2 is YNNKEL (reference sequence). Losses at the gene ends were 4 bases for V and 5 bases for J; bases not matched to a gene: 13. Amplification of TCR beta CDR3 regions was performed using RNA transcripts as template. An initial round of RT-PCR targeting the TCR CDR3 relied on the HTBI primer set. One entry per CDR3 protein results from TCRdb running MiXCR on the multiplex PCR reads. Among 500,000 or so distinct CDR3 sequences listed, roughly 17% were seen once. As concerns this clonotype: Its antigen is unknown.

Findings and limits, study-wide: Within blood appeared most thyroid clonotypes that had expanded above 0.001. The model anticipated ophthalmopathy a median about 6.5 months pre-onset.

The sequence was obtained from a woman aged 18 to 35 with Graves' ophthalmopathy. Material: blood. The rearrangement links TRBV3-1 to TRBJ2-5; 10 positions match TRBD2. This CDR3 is CASSRQSGRASGETQYF. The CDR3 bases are TGTGCCAGCAGCCGCCAAAGCGGGAGGGCGTCGGGGGAGACCCAGTACTTC.